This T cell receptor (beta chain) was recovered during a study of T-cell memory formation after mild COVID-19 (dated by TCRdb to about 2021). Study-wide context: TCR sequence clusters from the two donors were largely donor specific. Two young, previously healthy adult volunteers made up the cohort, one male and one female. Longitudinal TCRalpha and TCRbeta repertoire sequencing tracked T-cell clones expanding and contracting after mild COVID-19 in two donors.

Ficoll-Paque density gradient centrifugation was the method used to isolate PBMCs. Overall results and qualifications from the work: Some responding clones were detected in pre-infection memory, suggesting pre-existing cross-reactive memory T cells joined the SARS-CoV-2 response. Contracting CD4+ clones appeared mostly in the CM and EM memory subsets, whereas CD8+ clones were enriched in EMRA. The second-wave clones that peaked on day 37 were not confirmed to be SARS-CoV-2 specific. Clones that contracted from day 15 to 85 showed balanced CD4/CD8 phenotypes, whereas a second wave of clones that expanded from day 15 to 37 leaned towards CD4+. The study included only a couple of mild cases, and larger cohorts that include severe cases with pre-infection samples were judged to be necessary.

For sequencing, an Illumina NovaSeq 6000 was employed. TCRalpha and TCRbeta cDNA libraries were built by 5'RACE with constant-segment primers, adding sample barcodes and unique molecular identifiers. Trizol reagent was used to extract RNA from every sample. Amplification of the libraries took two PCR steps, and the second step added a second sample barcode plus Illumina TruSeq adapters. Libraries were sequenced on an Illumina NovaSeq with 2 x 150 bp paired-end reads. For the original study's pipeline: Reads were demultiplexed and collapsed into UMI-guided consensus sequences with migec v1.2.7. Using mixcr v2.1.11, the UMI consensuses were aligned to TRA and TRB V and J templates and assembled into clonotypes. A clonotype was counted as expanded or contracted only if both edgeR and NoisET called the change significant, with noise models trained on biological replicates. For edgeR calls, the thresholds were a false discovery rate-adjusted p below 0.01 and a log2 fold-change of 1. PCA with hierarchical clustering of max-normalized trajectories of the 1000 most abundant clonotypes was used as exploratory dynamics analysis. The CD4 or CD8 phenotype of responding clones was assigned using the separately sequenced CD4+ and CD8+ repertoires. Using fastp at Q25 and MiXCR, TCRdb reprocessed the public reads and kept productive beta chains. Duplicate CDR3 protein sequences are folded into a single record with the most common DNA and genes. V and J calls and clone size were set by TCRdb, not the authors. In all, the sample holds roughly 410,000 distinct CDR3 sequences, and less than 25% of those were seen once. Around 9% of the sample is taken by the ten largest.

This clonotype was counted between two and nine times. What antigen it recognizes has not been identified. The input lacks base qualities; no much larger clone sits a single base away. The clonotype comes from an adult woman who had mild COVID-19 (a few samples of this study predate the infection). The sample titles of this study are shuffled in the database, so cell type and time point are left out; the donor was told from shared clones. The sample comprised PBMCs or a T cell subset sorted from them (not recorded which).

The base sequence is TGTGCCAGCAGCTCCCCGGGTCCCAACACTGAAGCTTTCTTT. The encoded protein is CASSSPGPNTEAFF. Recombination linked TRBV7-6 to TRBJ1-1; the D segment cannot be called with confidence. Between the V and J ends, shortened by 4 bases and 2 bases respectively, the junction contains 11 bases. CDR1 SGHVS and CDR2 FNYEAQ are derived from the germline V gene. From its cysteine to its phenylalanine, the CDR3 spans 14 amino acids. Just the 42-base CDR3 DNA is kept, in frame starting at base 1.